The 10 T cell receptor beta chains reported below all come from one sample, sequenced in a study of human T cells and chemical hapten exposure. TCRdb reprocessed the RACE reads with MiXCR, giving one entry per CDR3 protein. The data show roughly 150,000 distinct CDR3 sequences, about an eighth seen once. Indicated time point: patch test 2, 6 weeks after DPC sensitization. This sample's treatment: therapeutic diphenylcyclopropenone sensitization with weekly scalp DPC. The sample was whole blood, taken in connection with sensitization to the hapten diphenylcyclopropenone (DPC). The receptors shown here come from a woman aged 45 to 65 with alopecia areata. Some clones in this sample may be carry-over from other donors' samples.

This clonotype was observed many times. The chain uses TRBV12-3 or TRBV12-4 and TRBJ2-5, with D possibly matching TRBD2 (5 bases). The CDR3 sequence is 13 residues long. V shed 1 base and J shed 9 bases, with 12 bases lying between them. The CDR3 protein is CASSLGLLSAQYF. The CDR3 DNA is TGTGCCAGCAGTTTAGGCCTCCTTAGCGCCCAGTACTTC.

The chain couples TRBV7-3 to TRBJ2-7, with TRBD2 matching over 8 bases. The germline CDR1 and CDR2 sequences are SGHTA and FQGTGA. CDR3 length: 15 amino acids. Trimming cost V 3 bases and J 1 base; bases outside gene matches: 5. CDR3 sequence: CASSFGLAGSYEQYF. The CDR3 DNA reads as TGTGCCAGCAGCTTTGGGCTAGCGGGTTCCTACGAGCAGTACTTC.

In this sample, this clonotype turned up a few times. The gene calls are TRBV6-5 and TRBJ2-5, with 10 bases aligning to TRBD1. The CDR3 consists of 15 residues. Germline V gene lookup returns CDR1 MNHEY and CDR2 SVGAGI. The J segment lost 10 bases and the V segment lost 5 bases, leaving 13 bases of the junction unmatched. The CDR3 is CASSPRDRGQRGQYF. The CDR3 DNA is TGTGCCAGCAGTCCCAGGGACAGGGGCCAAAGGGGCCAGTACTTC.

The chain couples TRBV6-6 to TRBJ2-3; 15 nucleotides agree with TRBD2. V was pared by 5 bases and J by 1 base, with 13 bases of the junction left unmatched. The CDR3 spans 20 residues. Germline V gene data show CDR1 as MNHNY and CDR2 as SVGAGI (reference sequence). The DNA of the CDR3 is TGTGCCAGCAGTCCACGGACTAGCGGGAGGGCCTCACGTGGCACAGATACGCAGTATTTT. It translates to CASSPRTSGRASRGTDTQYF.

This clonotype came up many times. The genes are TRBV6-2 or TRBV6-3 and TRBJ2-7; TRBD1 matches at 8 bases. J lost 0 bases, V lost 7 bases, and 5 bases had no gene match. Germline V gene sequence: CDR1 MNHEY, CDR2 SVGEGT. CDR3 size: 14 residues. The CDR3 here is CASNEDRVSYEQYF. The CDR3 DNA follows: TGTGCCAGCAATGAGGACAGGGTCTCCTACGAGCAGTACTTC.

The chain links TRBV11-2 to TRBJ1-2, with D possibly being TRBD1 (6 bases). Germline lookup yields CDR1 SGHAT and CDR2 FQNNGV. The CDR3 spans 14 residues. With 0 bases removed from V and 5 bases from J, the gap between germline ends came to 10 bases. The CDR3 reads CASSLDGGGYGYTF. DNA of the CDR3: TGTGCCAGCAGCTTAGACGGGGGCGGGTATGGCTACACCTTC.

The chain combines TRBV6-2 or TRBV6-3 with TRBJ2-7; no clear D gene. The CDR3 totals 14 residues. Between the trimmed V and J ends, which lost 7 bases and 1 base, there was a span of 14 bases. The germline CDR1 and CDR2 sequences are MNHEY and SVGEGT. CDR3 loop: CASTLRIPSYEQYF. The CDR3 region has the DNA TGTGCCAGCACCCTAAGGATTCCTTCCTACGAGCAGTACTTC.

This clonotype was seen repeatedly, ten times or more. V usage is TRBV7-9 and J usage is TRBJ1-3; 7 nucleotides agree with TRBD1. CDR1 is SEHNR and CDR2 is FQNEAQ in the germline V gene (reference sequence). The CDR3 has 16 residues. Germline trimming cut 4 bases from V and 4 bases from J; bases unmatched to any gene: 10. CDR3 DNA: TGTGCCAGCAGCTCCATAGTAGGGACAGCAGGAAACACCATATATTTT. It encodes CASSSIVGTAGNTIYF.

This clonotype was observed a handful of times. The chain couples TRBV24-1 to TRBJ2-3, with 8 bases lining up with TRBD1. The CDR3 consists of 16 residues. Germline V gene data show CDR1 as KGHDR and CDR2 as SFDVKD. J was trimmed by 1 base and V by 3 bases; bases with no gene match: 5. CDR3 loop: CATSDPGQGGTDTQYF. CDR3 sequence (DNA): TGTGCCACCAGTGATCCCGGACAGGGTGGCACAGATACGCAGTATTTT.

Worth noting for this clonotype: A read error may be the cause here, since a much bigger clone is one base away. The genes are TRBV18 and TRBJ1-1, with D possibly matching TRBD1 (6 bases). Germline V lookup: CDR1 KGHSH, CDR2 LQKENI. The V and J ends lost 1 base and 10 bases respectively, with 13 bases between them. The length of the CDR3 is 13 residues. Here the CDR3 DNA reads TGTGCCAGCTCACCACACAGGGAGGCTGTAGCTTTCTTT. Encoded protein: CASSPHREAVAFF.